This TCR beta chain was obtained from a study of T cell responses to AZD1222 COVID-19 vaccine. Study observations and caveats: Rises in breadth and depth of Spike-specific TCRs came after two AZD1222 doses. In a largely white British group with more females than males, clonal diversity was possibly underestimated.

On this clone itself: Antigen specificity is unknown.

Pooling of second doses given at about 4 or about 12 weeks was done. TCRdb's copy holds only in-frame clones and misses some; the assay was immunoSEQ multiplex PCR. The repertoire holds around 130,000 clones, with around 90% as singletons. The sequencing here drew on peripheral blood, taken 28 days after the second AZD1222 dose. The sequence derives from an adult who received the AZD1222 COVID-19 vaccine.

Written as DNA, the CDR3 is TGTGCCAGCAGCTTGACCCAGAACACCGGGGAGCTGTTTTTT. Its protein product is CASSLTQNTGELFF. The rearrangement joins TRBV7-9 to TRBJ2-2; D gene unclear. The CDR3 length is 14 residues. Germline CDR1 SEHNR, CDR2 FQNEAQ (reference sequence). The V gene lost 3 bases and the J gene lost 1 base, with 6 bases spanning the gap. The entire variable domain, with the rest obtained from reference TRBV7-9 and TRBJ2-2, is as follows: DTGVSQNPRHKITKRGQNVTFRCDPISEHNRLYWYRQTLGQGPEFLTYFQNEAQLEKSRLLSDRFSAERPKGSFSTLEIQRTEQGDSAMYLCASSLTQNTGELFFGEGSRLTVL.